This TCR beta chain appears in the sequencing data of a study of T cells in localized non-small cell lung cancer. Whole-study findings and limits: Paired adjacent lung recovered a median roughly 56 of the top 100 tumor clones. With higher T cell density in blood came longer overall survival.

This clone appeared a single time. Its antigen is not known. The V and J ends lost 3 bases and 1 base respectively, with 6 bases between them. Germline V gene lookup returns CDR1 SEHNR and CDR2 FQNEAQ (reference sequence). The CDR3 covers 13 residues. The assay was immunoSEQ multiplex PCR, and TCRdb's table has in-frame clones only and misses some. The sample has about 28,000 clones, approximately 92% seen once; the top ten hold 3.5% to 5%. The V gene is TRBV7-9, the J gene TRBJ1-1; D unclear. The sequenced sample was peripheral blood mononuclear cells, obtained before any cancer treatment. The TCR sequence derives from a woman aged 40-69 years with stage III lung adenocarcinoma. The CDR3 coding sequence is TGTGCCAGCAGCTTTGATGGGAACACTGAAGCTTTCTTT. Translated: CASSFDGNTEAFF.